The 14 T cell receptor beta chains given below trace back to one sample, sequenced in a study of beta chain features in type 1 diabetes. Sequencing targeted expressed TCRB transcripts, as all isolated RNA had been reverse transcribed. Libraries were prepared by immunoSEQ multiplex PCR; TCRdb keeps only in-frame clonotypes and omits some of them. The repertoire holds some 500,000 clones, more than 9.5% seen once, with around 0.05% in the top ten. Sequencing was performed on naive CD4+ T cells from blood. These receptors were collected from a woman aged 18 to 35 in good health.

The chain employs TRBV5-1 and TRBJ2-3; tentative D call: TRBD2 (6 bases). CDR3 length equals 16 residues. CDR1 is SGHRS, CDR2 YFSETQ, per germline. V gave up 0 bases and J gave up 3 bases, with 14 bases separating them. The CDR3 region is CASSLVGRGGTDTQYF. CDR3 DNA: TGCGCCAGCAGCTTGGTTGGGCGGGGAGGAACAGATACGCAGTATTTT.

This clone was counted between two and nine times. The rearrangement joins TRBV18 to TRBJ1-4; 7 nucleotides line up with TRBD1. The CDR3 contains 16 residues. V was pared by 4 bases and J by 1 base, with 6 bases of the junction left unmatched. Germline V gene sequence: CDR1 KGHSH, CDR2 LQKENI. The CDR3 DNA is TGTGCCAGCTCACAAGGACAGGCGATAACTAATGAAAAACTGTTTTTT. It codes for CASSQGQAITNEKLFF.

In this sample, this clone turned up a few times. The chain couples TRBV25-1 to TRBJ2-1; the match to TRBD2 covers 12 bases. V was clipped by 8 bases and J by 4 bases; unmatched bases: 3. Germline V gene lookup returns CDR1 MGHDK and CDR2 SYGVNS. The CDR3 is made up of 14 amino acids. CDR3 region: CASRLAGVYNEQFF. The CDR3 DNA reads as TGTGCCAGCCGACTAGCGGGAGTGTACAATGAGCAGTTCTTC.

This clone was detected only a few times. V usage is TRBV6-1 and J usage is TRBJ1-5, with 7 nucleotides matching TRBD1. V lost 8 bases and J lost 2; bases outside the gene matches: 0. Germline V gene lookup returns CDR1 MNHNS and CDR2 SASEGT. The CDR3 runs 12 residues. The CDR3 nucleotides read TGTGCCAGCGGGACAGGCAATCAGCCCCAGCATTTT. Translated, it gives CASGTGNQPQHF.

This clone was counted between two and nine times. The genes are TRBV7-2 and TRBJ2-7; the D is unclear. Germline V gene data show CDR1 as SGHTA and CDR2 as FQGNSA. This CDR3 has 12 amino acids. V dropped 5 bases and J dropped 4 bases, with 9 bases sitting between them. The DNA of the CDR3 is TGTGCCAGCAGCGCAAGGGTTTACGAGCAGTACTTC. It encodes CASSARVYEQYF.

This clone was detected only a few times. V and J are TRBV10-3 and TRBJ2-1, with D perhaps matching TRBD2 (5 bases). Germline CDR1 is ENHRY and CDR2 is SYGVKD. The CDR3 length is 15 residues. Trimming pared 2 bases from V and 7 bases from J, leaving 15 bases between. Here the CDR3 reads CAISERGNLGNEQFF. CDR3 coding DNA: TGTGCCATCAGTGAGCGAGGGAATCTAGGGAATGAGCAGTTCTTC.

This clone has just a few counts. V usage is TRBV5-1 and J usage is TRBJ2-4, with D tentatively TRBD2 (5 bases). CDR1 is SGHRS, CDR2 YFSETQ, per germline. The V end was cut by 3 bases, the J end by 0 bases, with 10 bases between. The CDR3 consists of 15 residues. The CDR3 DNA sequence: TGCGCCAGCAGCTCGGAGGATCTAGCCAAAAACATTCAGTACTTC. It codes for CASSSEDLAKNIQYF.

The sample holds a few counts of this clone. The CDR3 sequence is CASSKIRGFTDTQYF. CDR3 bases: TGTGCCAGCAGCAAGATTCGGGGTTTCACAGATACGCAGTATTTT. The chain employs TRBV21-1 and TRBJ2-3; the table gives TRBD2 as D, unverified against the DNA. TRBV21-1 is an annotated pseudogene. This CDR3 has 15 amino acids.

This clone showed up just a few times. This chain joins TRBV9 and TRBJ2-5, with D possibly being TRBD2 (5 bases). CDR3 length: 14 residues. V gave up 4 bases and J gave up 3 bases, with 13 bases separating them. CDR1 SGDLS and CDR2 YYNGEE come from the germline V gene. CDR3 nucleotides: TGTGCCAGCAGCCCAAGGACTGGGGAAGAGACCCAGTACTTC. Protein product: CASSPRTGEETQYF.

This clone showed up just a few times. The chain employs TRBV19 and TRBJ1-5; D is undetermined. Germline CDR1 reads LNHDA; CDR2 reads SQIVND (reference sequence). Trimming removed 6 bases from V and 7 bases from J, with 13 bases in between. The CDR3 has 13 amino acids. CDR3 in DNA: TGTGCCAGTAGGAGGGTTCTGGAACAGCCCCAGCATTTT. This encodes CASRRVLEQPQHF.

This clone was picked up a small number of times. The V call is TRBV7-9, the J call TRBJ2-1, with 9 bases aligning to TRBD2. Germline lookup yields CDR1 SEHNR and CDR2 FQNEAQ (reference sequence). This CDR3 contains 15 residues. The V segment lost 1 base and the J segment 9 bases; nucleotides outside the gene matches: 7. Here the CDR3 DNA reads TGTGCCAGCAGCTTAGTTGGCGGGAGGGTGACTGAGCAGTTCTTC. Translation: CASSLVGGRVTEQFF.

CDR3 amino acids: CASRQGHGELFF. Written as DNA, the CDR3 is TGCGCCAGCCGACAGGGGCACGGGGAGCTGTTTTTT. The chain combines TRBV5-1 with TRBJ2-2; the match to TRBD1 covers 8 bases. The CDR3 has 12 amino acids. Germline V gene sequence: CDR1 SGHRS, CDR2 YFSETQ. V shed 7 bases, J shed 7 bases, and the junction held 3 bases outside the gene matches. The whole variable domain, filled in from reference TRBV5-1 and TRBJ2-2, reads KAGVTQTPRYLIKTRGQQVTLSCSPISGHRSVSWYQQTPGQGLQFLFEYFSETQRNKGNFPGRFSGRQFSNSRSEMNVSTLELGDSALYLCASRQGHGELFFGEGSRLTVL.

The chain carries TRBV18 and TRBJ2-1; 7 bases map to TRBD2. V shed 4 bases and J 10 bases; nucleotides not matched to a gene: 13. This CDR3 is built from 15 residues. Germline V gives CDR1 KGHSH, CDR2 LQKENI. DNA of the CDR3: TGTGCCAGCTCACTTGGGCCAGGACTAGTTTCGGAGCAGTTCTTC. This sequence encodes CASSLGPGLVSEQFF. Drawing the rest from reference TRBV18 and TRBJ2-1, the complete variable domain is NAGVMQNPRHLVRRRGQEARLRCSPMKGHSHVYWYRQLPEEGLKFMVYLQKENIIDESGMPKERFSAEFPKEGPSILRIQQVVRGDSAAYFCASSLGPGLVSEQFFGPGTRLTVL.

This chain links TRBV5-4 with TRBJ2-1; perhaps TRBD1 as D (6 bases). V shed 7 bases and J shed 7 bases, with 15 bases lying between them. This CDR3 is built from 13 residues. Germline CDR1 SGHNT, CDR2 YYREEE (reference sequence). CDR3 in amino acids: CASGNTGLNEQFF. DNA of the CDR3: TGTGCCAGCGGCAATACAGGGTTGAATGAGCAGTTCTTC.